One and the same sample provided the 22 T cell receptor beta chains below, sequenced in a study of blood T cell repertoires in COVID-19. Here immunoSEQ multiplex PCR was the method, and the copy in TCRdb shows in-frame clones only, minus some. The sample shows a few hundred thousand clones, roughly 88% of them seen only once. Material for sequencing was peripheral blood. Receptors originate from an elderly man with acute or convalescent COVID-19.

The chain joins TRBV5-8 to TRBJ1-2; D is ambiguous. The CDR3 loop spans 13 amino acids. The V and J ends lost 5 bases and 8 bases respectively, with 16 bases between them. Germline CDR1 is SGHTS and CDR2 is YDEGEE. As DNA, the CDR3 is TGTGCCAGCAGTGGACGGAGGGATGGAGGCTACACCTTC. As protein: CASSGRRDGGYTF. Together with reference TRBV5-8 and TRBJ1-2, the CDR3 gives the full variable domain: EAGVTQSPTHLIKTRGQQATLRCSPISGHTSVYWYQQALGLGLQFLLWYDEGEERNRGNFPPRFSGRQFPNYSSELNVNALELEDSALYLCASSGRRDGGYTFGSGTRLTVV.

This clone was recorded a few times. V is TRBV28 and J is TRBJ1-6; D is ambiguous. V lost 1 base and J 7 bases, leaving 5 bases between the germline ends. The CDR3 runs to 13 residues. The germline V gene encodes CDR1 MDHEN and CDR2 SYDVKM. CDR3 sequence: CASSLFRNSPLHF. The CDR3 bases are TGTGCCAGCAGTTTATTCCGGAATTCACCCCTCCACTTT.

The chain has TRBV2 and TRBJ2-1, with D possibly TRBD2 on 7 matching bases. With 6 bases removed from V and 7 bases from J, the gap between germline ends came to 13 bases. This CDR3 has 13 residues. Germline V gives CDR1 SNHLY, CDR2 FYNNEI. CDR3: CASRLGRGNEQFF. The CDR3 region has the DNA TGTGCCAGCAGGCTGGGGAGGGGGAATGAGCAGTTCTTC.

The chain couples TRBV3-1 (or the pseudogene TRBV3-2) to TRBJ1-2, with D possibly TRBD1 on 6 matching bases. V was cut by 0 bases and J by 5 bases, with 13 bases left in between. This CDR3 comprises 15 residues. Germline values: CDR1 LGHDT, CDR2 YNNKEL (reference sequence). CDR3 region: CASSQDLTGSYGYTF. The CDR3 nucleotides are TGTGCCAGCAGCCAAGATTTGACAGGCTCTTATGGCTACACCTTC.

CDR3: CASSMIAGSSTDTQYF. Here the CDR3 DNA reads TGTGCCAGTAGTATGATAGCGGGGTCTAGCACAGATACGCAGTATTTT. This sequence joins TRBV19 and TRBJ2-3; the match to TRBD2 covers 8 bases. The CDR3 loop spans 16 amino acids. V was pared by 3 bases and J by 0 bases, with 5 bases of the junction left unmatched. The germline V gene has CDR1 LNHDA and CDR2 SQIVND (reference sequence).

V gene TRBV5-1 combines with J gene TRBJ2-1, with D maybe TRBD2 (6 bases). V shed 0 bases and J shed 0 bases, with 10 bases lying between them. In germline, CDR1 is SGHRS, CDR2 YFSETQ. The CDR3 has 16 amino acids. The CDR3 DNA follows: TGCGCCAGCAGCTTGGAGGCGGGGAGCTCCTACAATGAGCAGTTCTTC. Its protein is CASSLEAGSSYNEQFF. Drawing the rest from reference TRBV5-1 and TRBJ2-1, the complete variable domain is KAGVTQTPRYLIKTRGQQVTLSCSPISGHRSVSWYQQTPGQGLQFLFEYFSETQRNKGNFPGRFSGRQFSNSRSEMNVSTLELGDSALYLCASSLEAGSSYNEQFFGPGTRLTVL.

The chain carries TRBV7-9 and TRBJ2-2; TRBD2 agrees at 9 bases. Trimming at V came to 5 bases and at J to 4 bases, leaving 11 bases not matched to a gene. The CDR3 spans 17 residues. In germline, CDR1 is SEHNR, CDR2 FQNEAQ (reference sequence). CDR3 in DNA: TGTGCCAGCAGCCCCGTCTTTAGCGGGAGTGGCACCGGGGAGCTGTTTTTT. Amino acid sequence: CASSPVFSGSGTGELFF.

The rearrangement links TRBV5-1 to TRBJ1-2; the D gene is possibly TRBD1 (6 bases). Germline V gene lookup returns CDR1 SGHRS and CDR2 YFSETQ. The CDR3 contains 15 residues. The V end was cut by 1 base, the J end by 4 bases, with 14 bases between. CDR3 loop: CASSLFGQISYGYTF. As DNA, the CDR3 is TGCGCCAGCAGCTTGTTCGGACAGATAAGCTATGGCTACACCTTC.

J is TRBJ2-7 and V is TRBV7-8; 8 positions match TRBD1. The CDR3 covers 13 residues. The germline V gene encodes CDR1 SGHVS and CDR2 FQNEAQ. V shed 5 bases, J shed 3 bases, and the junction held 3 bases outside the gene matches. This CDR3 is CASSEDRDYEQYF. As DNA, the CDR3 is TGTGCCAGCAGCGAGGACAGGGACTACGAGCAGTACTTC.

This chain connects TRBV9 to TRBJ2-1, with 11 bases lining up with TRBD2. CDR3 size: 16 residues. Germline CDR1 reads SGDLS; CDR2 reads YYNGEE. J gave up 0 bases and V 4 bases, and 3 bases lay outside the gene matches. Written as DNA, the CDR3 is TGTGCCAGCAGCTTAACTAGCGGGGGCTCCTACAATGAGCAGTTCTTC. This translates into CASSLTSGGSYNEQFF.

The chain has TRBV25-1 and TRBJ1-6, with 7 bases matching TRBD1. The junction had 5 bases not matched to a gene; V was cut back by 5 bases and J by 7 bases. Per germline, CDR1 MGHDK and CDR2 SYGVNS. The CDR3 runs 14 residues. This CDR3 reads CASSLDRRNSPLHF. CDR3 bases: TGTGCCAGCAGTCTGGACAGGCGGAATTCACCCCTCCACTTT.

CDR3: CSARALIEAFF. In DNA form, the CDR3 reads TGCAGTGCTAGAGCACTAATTGAAGCTTTCTTT. The chain has TRBV20-1 and TRBJ1-1; D gene unclear. CDR1 and CDR2 from the germline V gene are DFQATT and SNEGSKA (reference sequence). This CDR3 has 11 residues. Trimming stripped 1 base from V and 7 bases from J, with 7 bases between.

V gene TRBV7-9 combines with J gene TRBJ2-3, with D tentatively TRBD1 (6 bases). CDR3 length equals 16 residues. In germline, CDR1 is SEHNR, CDR2 FQNEAQ (reference sequence). With 3 bases removed from V and 4 bases from J, the gap between germline ends came to 17 bases. As DNA, the CDR3 is TGTGCCAGCAGCTTCCAACAGGGATTTCGAGCAGATACGCAGTATTTT. Translation gives CASSFQQGFRADTQYF.

V gene TRBV19 combines with J gene TRBJ1-1, with D perhaps TRBD1 (6 bases). The CDR3 totals 15 residues. Trimming took 8 bases from V and 5 from J, leaving 21 bases between them. Germline assignment: CDR1 LNHDA and CDR2 SQIVND (reference sequence). In DNA form, the CDR3 reads TGTGCCAGTCGGAGGACAGAACTCAGGAGGACTGAAGCTTTCTTT. As protein: CASRRTELRRTEAFF.

V usage is TRBV7-9 and J usage is TRBJ2-7, with 10 bases identical to TRBD2. In germline, CDR1 is SEHNR, CDR2 FQNEAQ (reference sequence). This CDR3 region has 15 residues. Trimming removed 4 bases from V and 1 base from J; junction bases left unmatched: 4. The CDR3 here is CASSSSGRGSYEQYF. The DNA of the CDR3 is TGTGCCAGCAGCTCGAGCGGGAGGGGATCCTACGAGCAGTACTTC.

This chain connects TRBV5-1 to TRBJ2-1; the match to TRBD1 covers 9 bases. The junction had 3 bases not matched to a gene; V was cut back by 4 bases and J by 4 bases. The CDR3 totals 14 residues. Germline V CDR1 and CDR2: SGHRS, YFSETQ. CDR3 loop: CASSPGTGYNEQFF. CDR3 nucleotide sequence: TGCGCCAGCAGCCCCGGGACAGGGTACAATGAGCAGTTCTTC.

The chain couples TRBV19 to TRBJ1-2; D ambiguous. Germline lookup yields CDR1 LNHDA and CDR2 SQIVND (reference sequence). The CDR3 length is 16 residues. The V end lost 5 bases, the J end lost 2 bases, and 18 bases lay between the germline ends. CDR3 nucleotide sequence: TGTGCCAGTAGTTACGTACAAGGAGGGAGCAACTATGGCTACACCTTC. The encoded protein is CASSYVQGGSNYGYTF.

The rearrangement joins TRBV7-9 to TRBJ2-3; 7 positions match TRBD2. The trim removed 0 bases at V and 4 bases at J, leaving 1 base unmatched. In germline, CDR1 is SEHNR, CDR2 FQNEAQ (reference sequence). The CDR3 spans 14 residues. The CDR3 DNA follows: TGTGCCAGCAGCTTAGCGCGGGGGTCAGATACGCAGTATTTT. Protein product: CASSLARGSDTQYF.

This sequence joins TRBV27 and TRBJ1-6, with a tentative D call TRBD1 (6 bases). Germline V lookup: CDR1 MNHEY, CDR2 SMNVEV (reference sequence). Trimming shortened V by 5 bases and J by 8 bases, and 13 bases separated the two germline ends. CDR3 length: 14 residues. CDR3 in amino acids: CASSTGKGYSPLHF. The CDR3 nucleotides read TGTGCCAGCAGTACAGGGAAGGGTTATTCACCCCTCCACTTT.

This clone was observed once. This chain joins TRBV7-2 and TRBJ2-1; D is undetermined. This CDR3 contains 13 residues. V was trimmed by 1 base and J by 10 bases, leaving 11 bases between them. Germline CDR1 and CDR2: SGHTA and FQGNSA. This chain's CDR3 is CASSLELPREQFF. CDR3 sequence (DNA): TGTGCCAGCAGCTTAGAACTCCCCAGGGAGCAGTTCTTC.

In its sample, this clone was seen a few times. CDR3 region: CASSLTGPNYGYTF. CDR3 DNA sequence: TGTGCCAGCAGCTTGACAGGGCCTAACTATGGCTACACCTTC. The V call is TRBV7-2, the J call TRBJ1-2, with 7 bases matching TRBD1. CDR3 length: 14 residues. Germline V gene data show CDR1 as SGHTA and CDR2 as FQGNSA. The junction had 1 base not matched to a gene; V was cut back by 3 bases and J by 0 bases. Supplemented by reference TRBV7-2 and TRBJ1-2, the full variable domain reads GAGVSQSPSNKVTEKGKDVELRCDPISGHTALYWYRQSLGQGLEFLIYFQGNSAPDKSGLPSDRFSAERTGGSVSTLTIQRTQQEDSAVYLCASSLTGPNYGYTFGSGTRLTVV.

This chain links TRBV18 with TRBJ2-3; TRBD2 agrees at 12 bases. Germline loops: CDR1 KGHSH, CDR2 LQKENI. The CDR3 runs 17 residues. V dropped 6 bases and J dropped 3; count of bases not matched to a gene: 10. This CDR3 is CASSPIFTSGRTDTQYF. In DNA, the CDR3 is TGTGCCAGCTCTCCTATTTTCACTAGCGGGAGGACAGATACGCAGTATTTT.